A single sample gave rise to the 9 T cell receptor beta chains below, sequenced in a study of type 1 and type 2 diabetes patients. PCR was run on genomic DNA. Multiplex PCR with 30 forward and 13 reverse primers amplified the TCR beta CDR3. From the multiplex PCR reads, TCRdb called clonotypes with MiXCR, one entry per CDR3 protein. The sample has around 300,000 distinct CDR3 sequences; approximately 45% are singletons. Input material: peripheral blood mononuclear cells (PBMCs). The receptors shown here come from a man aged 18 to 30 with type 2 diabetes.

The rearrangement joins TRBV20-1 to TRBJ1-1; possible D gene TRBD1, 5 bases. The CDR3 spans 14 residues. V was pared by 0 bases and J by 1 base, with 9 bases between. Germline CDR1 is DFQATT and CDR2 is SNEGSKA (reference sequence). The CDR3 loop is CSAREQGANTEAFF. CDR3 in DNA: TGCAGTGCTAGAGAGCAGGGAGCGAACACTGAAGCTTTCTTT.

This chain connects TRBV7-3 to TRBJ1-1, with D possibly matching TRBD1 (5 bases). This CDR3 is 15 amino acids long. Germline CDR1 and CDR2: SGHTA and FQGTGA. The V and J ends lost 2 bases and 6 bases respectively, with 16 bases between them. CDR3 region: CASSLPHEGPAEAFF. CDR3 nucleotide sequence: TGTGCCAGCAGCTTACCTCATGAGGGGCCTGCTGAAGCTTTCTTT.

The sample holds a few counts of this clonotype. The DNA of the CDR3 is TGTGCCAGCAGCCAAGATCGGGTTTGGGACAGGGGCCGCCTGATAAGGAACACTGAAGCTTTCTTT. Translating gives CASSQDRVWDRGRLIRNTEAFF. The V call is TRBV4-2, the J call TRBJ1-1, with 10 bases that match TRBD1. Germline values: CDR1 LGHNA, CDR2 YNFKEQ. Trimming at V came to 0 bases and at J to 1 base, leaving 20 bases not matched to a gene. The CDR3 has 22 residues.

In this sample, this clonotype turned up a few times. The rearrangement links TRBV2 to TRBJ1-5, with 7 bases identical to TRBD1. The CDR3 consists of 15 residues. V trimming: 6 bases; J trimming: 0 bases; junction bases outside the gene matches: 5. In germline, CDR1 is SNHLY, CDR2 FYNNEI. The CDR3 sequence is CASRGTEYSNQPQHF. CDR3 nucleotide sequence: TGTGCCAGCAGGGGGACAGAGTATAGCAATCAGCCCCAGCATTTT.

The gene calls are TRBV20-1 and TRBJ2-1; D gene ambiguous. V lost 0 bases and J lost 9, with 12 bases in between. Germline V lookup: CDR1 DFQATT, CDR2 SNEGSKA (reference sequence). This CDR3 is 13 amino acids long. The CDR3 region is CSARDLVGIEQFF. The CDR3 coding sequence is TGCAGTGCTAGAGATCTCGTTGGGATTGAGCAGTTCTTC.

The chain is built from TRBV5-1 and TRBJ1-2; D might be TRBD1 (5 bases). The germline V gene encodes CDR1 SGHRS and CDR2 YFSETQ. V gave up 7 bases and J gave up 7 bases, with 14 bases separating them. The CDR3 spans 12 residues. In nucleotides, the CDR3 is TGCGCCAGCGACTATCCAGGGATTGGCTACACCTTC. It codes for CASDYPGIGYTF.

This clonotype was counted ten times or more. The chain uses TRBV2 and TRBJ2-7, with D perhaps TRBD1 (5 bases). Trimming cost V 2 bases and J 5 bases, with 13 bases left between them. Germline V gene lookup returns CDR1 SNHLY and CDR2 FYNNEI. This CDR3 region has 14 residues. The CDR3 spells CASSEWAGSDEQYF. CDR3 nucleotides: TGTGCCAGCAGTGAATGGGCAGGGTCGGACGAGCAGTACTTC.

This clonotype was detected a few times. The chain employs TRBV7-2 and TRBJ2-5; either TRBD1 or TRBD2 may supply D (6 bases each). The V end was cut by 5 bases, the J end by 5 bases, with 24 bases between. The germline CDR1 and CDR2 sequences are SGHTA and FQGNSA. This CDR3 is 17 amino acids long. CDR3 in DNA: TGTGCCAGCAGCCAAGCGGGTTCCAGGGGTCCGGGTGAGACCCAGTACTTC. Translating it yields CASSQAGSRGPGETQYF.

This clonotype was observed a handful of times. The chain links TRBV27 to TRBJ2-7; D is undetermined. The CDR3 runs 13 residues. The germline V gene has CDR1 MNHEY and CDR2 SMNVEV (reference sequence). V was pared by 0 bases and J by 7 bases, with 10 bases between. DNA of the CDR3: TGTGCCAGCAGTTTATCCACAGTGCGGGAGCAGTACTTC. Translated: CASSLSTVREQYF.